Listed here is a single T cell receptor beta chain. Using immunoSEQ multiplex PCR, the repertoire was profiled, and TCRdb retains in-frame clones only, with some absent. The sample carries about 77,000 clones, around 89% recorded once. The sample comes from a study of T cell changes during pregnancy in multiple sclerosis. The CDR3 contains 14 residues. In germline, CDR1 is SGHTS, CDR2 YDEGEE. V dropped 4 bases and J dropped 5 bases, with 15 bases sitting between them. The source is a female donor with multiple sclerosis, enrolled in a pregnancy study. The source material was peripheral blood, sampled before pregnancy. The chain employs TRBV5-8 and TRBJ2-5, with a tentative D call TRBD1 (5 bases). CDR3 coding DNA: TGTGCCAGCAGCCCGAGGACAAGACGGGAGACCCAGTACTTC. Protein sequence: CASSPRTRRETQYF.